Below, one T cell receptor beta chain is given with its context. Antigen specificity is unknown. The record originates from a study of shared clonotypes between healthy human individuals. Study results and limitations: Several donors had approximately 4.6% of their naive CD4 clonotypes in common.

The germline V and J ends were trimmed by 4 bases and 8 bases, with 12 bases remaining between them. The CDR3 runs to 13 residues. The germline gives CDR1 SNHLY, CDR2 FYNNEI. In the original workflow: Sequence data from immunoSEQ were junction-only and lacked quality scores; consequently, filtering differed. The table came from immunoSEQ multiplex PCR; TCRdb's copy has only in-frame clones and leaves some out. The V and J calls and clone size were taken over from that table, and D and trimming were inferred from the DNA. In the table there are some 2,500,000 clones, around 90% of which are singletons.

This chain links TRBV2 with TRBJ1-5; D might be TRBD1 (6 bases). The sequence was obtained from a man aged 18-30 years in good health. Some clones in this sample may be carry-over from other donors' samples. Sample: naive CD4+ T cells from PBMCs. Subset: CD45RA+ positively selected. The CDR3 reads CASSVRRGEPQHF. DNA of the CDR3: TGTGCCAGCAGTGTCAGGAGGGGGGAGCCCCAGCATTTT.